The rows below give T cell receptor beta chains drawn from one sample of a study of control samples from healthy donors and cancer patients. This table comes from immunoSEQ multiplex PCR, and its TCRdb copy is limited to in-frame clones, with some not included. The sample shows approximately 44,000 clones, over 65% of them seen only once. Input material: formalin-fixed, paraffin-embedded tissue. Source of these receptors: a male donor with melanoma. Each CDR3 is given with its conserved first and last residue. The D gene is left open where the match is weak. The size entry is marked missing in some rows and otherwise reads once, few, many or a size class.

cdr3_length j_call clone_size v_call d_call cdr3_aa cdr3_nt
10 TRBJ2-3 - TRBV9 - CASGTDTQYF TGTGCCAGCGGGACAGATACGCAGTATTTT
12 TRBJ2-3 - TRBV6-2/TRBV6-3 - CASSYSERLQYF TGTGCCAGCAGTTACTCTGAGCGCCTGCAGTATTTT
14 TRBJ1-1 - TRBV5-1 - CASSFGDGGAEAFF TGCGCCAGCAGTTTCGGGGACGGGGGAGCTGAAGCTTTCTTT
13 TRBJ2-7 - TRBV27 - CASSLLSGNEQYF TGTGCCAGCAGTTTATTATCAGGGAACGAGCAGTACTTC
13 TRBJ1-1 few TRBV5-1 - CASSLAQQAEAFF TGCGCCAGCAGCTTGGCCCAGCAGGCTGAAGCTTTCTTT
14 TRBJ2-2 - TRBV4-2 TRBD1 CASSAQGVPGELFF TGTGCCAGCAGCGCCCAGGGGGTCCCCGGGGAGCTGTTTTTT
19 TRBJ2-1 few TRBV9 - CASSAPYFEISSSYNEQFF TGTGCCAGCAGTGCACCCTATTTTGAGATATCGAGCTCCTACAATGAGCAGTTCTTC
14 TRBJ1-2 - TRBV6-5 TRBD1 CASRRTGENYGYTF TGTGCCAGCAGGAGGACAGGGGAAAACTATGGCTACACCTTC
16 TRBJ2-7 - TRBV11-2 TRBD2 CASSLGLAGAVYEQYF TGTGCCAGCAGCTTAGGCCTAGCGGGAGCAGTTTACGAGCAGTACTTC
13 TRBJ2-1 - TRBV5-6 - CASSLLAGGEQFF TGTGCCAGCAGCTTGTTGGCGGGTGGTGAGCAGTTCTTC
15 TRBJ2-6 - TRBV27 - CASSSLSSGANVLTF TGTGCCAGCAGTTCCCTGAGCTCTGGGGCCAACGTCCTGACTTTC
15 TRBJ1-1 - TRBV11-2 - CASSPMMGADTEAFF TGTGCCAGCAGCCCGATGATGGGGGCGGACACTGAAGCTTTCTTT
11 TRBJ2-7 - TRBV5-6 - CASSFRSEQYF TGTGCCAGCAGCTTTCGGAGTGAGCAGTACTTC
18 TRBJ1-6 - TRBV4-1 - CASTPRGDESSYNSPLHF TGCGCCAGCACCCCCCGTGGGGACGAGAGCTCCTATAATTCACCTCTCCACTTT
15 TRBJ2-3 few TRBV6-5 TRBD2 CASSHLLAGADTQYF TGTGCCAGCAGTCATTTACTAGCGGGAGCAGATACGCAGTATTTT
15 TRBJ2-7 - TRBV7-9 TRBD2 CASSLLAGSSYEQYF TGTGCCAGCAGCCTACTAGCGGGCAGCTCCTACGAGCAGTACTTC
14 TRBJ1-2 once TRBV14 - CASSLLGPFYGYTF TGTGCCAGCAGCCTCCTGGGGCCCTTCTATGGCTACACCTTC
14 TRBJ2-2 - TRBV28 - CASSPPGNTGELFF TGTGCCAGCAGCCCCCCAGGGAACACCGGGGAGCTGTTTTTT
16 TRBJ2-3 - TRBV7-3 - CASSLTVLAVADTQYF TGTGCCAGCAGCTTAACTGTCCTAGCAGTGGCAGATACGCAGTATTTT
12 TRBJ2-3 few TRBV11-3 - CASSPGTDTQYF TGTGCCAGCAGCCCCGGCACAGATACGCAGTATTTT
13 TRBJ2-1 - TRBV12-3/TRBV12-4 - CASSLQGNNEQFF TGTGCCAGCAGTCTACAGGGAAACAATGAGCAGTTCTTC
16 TRBJ2-1 - TRBV18 TRBD2 CASSRTGGSSYNEQFF TGTGCCAGCTCACGGACCGGCGGGAGCTCCTACAATGAGCAGTTCTTC
12 TRBJ2-7 - TRBV28 - CASRSHVYEQYF TGTGCCAGCAGGAGCCACGTTTACGAGCAGTACTTC
13 TRBJ2-7 - TRBV4-2 - CASSRRLAYEQYF TGTGCCAGCAGCCGACGACTAGCCTACGAGCAGTACTTC
13 TRBJ2-7 medium-sized TRBV11-3 - CASSLERGGEQYF TGTGCCAGCAGCTTAGAACGAGGGGGAGAGCAGTACTTC
12 TRBJ2-1 - TRBV4-1 - CASSQDNNEQFF TGCGCCAGCAGCCAAGATAACAATGAGCAGTTCTTC
14 TRBJ2-2 - TRBV29-1 - CSVDGPANTGELFF TGCAGCGTTGATGGGCCGGCGAACACCGGGGAGCTGTTTTTT
19 TRBJ2-4 - TRBV4-1 TRBD1 CASSQEKERTGGIGNIQYF TGCGCCAGCAGCCAAGAGAAGGAGAGGACAGGGGGCATAGGGAACATTCAGTACTTC
16 TRBJ2-1 - TRBV4-2 - CASSQVGGGPGNEQFF TGTGCCAGCAGCCAAGTAGGCGGAGGGCCGGGCAATGAGCAGTTCTTC
15 TRBJ2-7 - TRBV18 TRBD2 CASSPGLAGIYEQYF TGTGCCAGCTCACCGGGACTAGCGGGAATTTACGAGCAGTACTTC
14 TRBJ1-1 - TRBV6-5 - CASRPIQRNTEAFF TGTGCCAGCAGGCCTATTCAGAGGAACACTGAAGCTTTCTTT
15 TRBJ2-2 - TRBV5-1 - CASSYRVGPTGELFF TGCGCCAGCTCATACAGGGTTGGGCCAACAGGGGAGCTGTTTTTT
16 TRBJ2-1 - TRBV2 - CASSLPVVSPYNEQFF TGTGCCAGCAGTCTTCCGGTGGTGAGTCCTTACAATGAGCAGTTCTTC
15 TRBJ2-7 - TRBV2 - CASSGVDEGPYKQYF TGTGCCAGCAGTGGGGTAGACGAAGGTCCCTACAAGCAGTACTTC
12 TRBJ1-2 - TRBV30 - CAWSPPRYGYTF TGTGCCTGGAGCCCCCCCCGCTATGGCTACACCTTC
11 TRBJ2-7 - TRBV20-1 TRBD2 CSGLAGLKQYF TGCAGTGGACTAGCGGGGCTCAAGCAGTACTTC
11 TRBJ2-5 once TRBV10-2 TRBD1 CAIFRGETQYF TGCGCCATCTTCAGGGGGGAGACCCAGTACTTC
16 TRBJ2-1 - TRBV19 TRBD1 CASSIDWDSSYNEQFF TGTGCCAGTAGTATCGACTGGGACAGCTCCTACAATGAGCAGTTCTTC
14 TRBJ1-2 few TRBV6-1 TRBD1 CASSEAQGAYGYTF TGTGCCAGCAGTGAAGCGCAGGGGGCGTATGGCTACACCTTC
11 TRBJ2-7 - TRBV2 - CASMSAYEQYF TGTGCCAGCATGTCCGCCTACGAGCAGTACTTC
13 TRBJ2-1 few TRBV6-6 - CASSYVGGNEQFF TGTGCCAGCAGTTACGTGGGGGGAAATGAGCAGTTCTTC
13 TRBJ2-7 - TRBV7-9 - CASSTGRIYEQYF TGTGCCAGCAGCACGGGTCGGATATACGAGCAGTACTTC
16 TRBJ2-1 - TRBV11-2 TRBD2 CASSSRPGLAGVEQFF TGTGCCAGCAGCTCTCGCCCGGGACTAGCGGGAGTCGAGCAGTTCTTC
14 TRBJ2-7 - TRBV30 TRBD1 CAWSRDRDTYEQYF TGTGCCTGGAGCAGGGACAGGGACACCTACGAGCAGTACTTC
12 TRBJ2-1 - TRBV5-4 - CASSLARSEQFF TGTGCCAGCAGCTTGGCTAGGTCTGAGCAGTTCTTC
11 TRBJ2-7 - TRBV6-5 - CASRARSEQYF TGTGCCAGCAGGGCAAGGAGCGAGCAGTACTTC
16 TRBJ1-1 - TRBV7-9 - CASSLGGRGRGDEAFF TGTGCCAGCAGCTTAGGAGGACGGGGGCGCGGGGATGAAGCTTTCTTT
15 TRBJ2-1 few TRBV5-4 TRBD2 CASSGTSGRFFEQFF TGTGCCAGCAGCGGGACTAGCGGGAGGTTCTTTGAGCAGTTCTTC
13 TRBJ2-7 - TRBV12-3/TRBV12-4 - CASSPLQAHEQYF TGTGCCAGCAGTCCCCTTCAGGCCCACGAGCAGTACTTC
11 TRBJ2-7 few TRBV2 - CASSVGYEQYF TGTGCCAGCAGTGTTGGCTACGAGCAGTACTTC
14 TRBJ1-2 few TRBV7-9 TRBD1 CASSHDRGGLGYTF TGTGCCAGCAGCCACGACAGGGGCGGTCTTGGCTACACCTTC
14 TRBJ2-7 - TRBV11-1 TRBD2 CASSEAGTVYEQYF TGTGCCAGTTCAGAAGCGGGAACAGTCTACGAGCAGTACTTC
12 TRBJ2-5 - TRBV9 TRBD2 CASSGGGWPQYF TGTGCCAGCAGCGGGGGGGGTTGGCCCCAGTACTTC
16 TRBJ2-1 - TRBV11-2 TRBD2 CASSLPSSGRTNEQFF TGTGCCAGCAGCTTACCCTCTAGCGGGAGGACAAATGAGCAGTTCTTC
16 TRBJ2-2 few TRBV6-6 TRBD1 CASRVPDRGGTGELFF TGTGCCAGCAGAGTACCCGACAGGGGCGGCACCGGGGAGCTGTTTTTT
16 TRBJ2-1 - TRBV29-1 - CSVDPSWGNSYNEQFF TGCAGCGTTGACCCCTCCTGGGGGAACTCCTACAATGAGCAGTTCTTC
16 TRBJ2-2 - TRBV6-1 TRBD2 CASSARTSASGGELFF TGTGCCAGCAGTGCTAGGACTAGCGCGTCGGGCGGGGAGCTGTTTTTT
15 TRBJ1-2 - TRBV6-1 - CASSEDPRAFYGYTF TGTGCCAGCAGTGAAGACCCCAGGGCCTTCTATGGCTACACCTTC
14 TRBJ2-1 - TRBV5-1 TRBD2 CVSKERELHNEQFF TGCGTCTCGAAGGAGCGGGAACTACACAATGAGCAGTTCTTC